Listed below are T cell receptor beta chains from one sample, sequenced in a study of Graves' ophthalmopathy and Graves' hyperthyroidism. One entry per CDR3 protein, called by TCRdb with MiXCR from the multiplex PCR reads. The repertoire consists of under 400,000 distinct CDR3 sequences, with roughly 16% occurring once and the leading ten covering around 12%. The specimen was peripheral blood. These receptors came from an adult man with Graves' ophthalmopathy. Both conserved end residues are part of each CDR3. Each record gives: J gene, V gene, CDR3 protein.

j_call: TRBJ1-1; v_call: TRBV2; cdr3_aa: CASSEPARGAFF
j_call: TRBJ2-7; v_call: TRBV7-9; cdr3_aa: CASSTAGGSEQYF
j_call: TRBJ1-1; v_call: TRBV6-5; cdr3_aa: CASSYSGADTEAFF
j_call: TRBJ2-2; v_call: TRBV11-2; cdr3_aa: CASKGYPRDQLSSGELFF
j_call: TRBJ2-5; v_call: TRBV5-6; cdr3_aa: CASSLGLAGDPETQYF
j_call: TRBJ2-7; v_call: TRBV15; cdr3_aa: CATSRDRGTYEQYF
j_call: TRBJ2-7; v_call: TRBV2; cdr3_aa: CASSEGGTGNYEQYF
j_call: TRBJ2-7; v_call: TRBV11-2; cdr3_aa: CASSLGPPLSGVFYEQYF
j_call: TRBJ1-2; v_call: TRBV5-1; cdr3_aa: CASSPLTGEGGYTF
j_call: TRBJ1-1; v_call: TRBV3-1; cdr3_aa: CASIGGGTEAFF
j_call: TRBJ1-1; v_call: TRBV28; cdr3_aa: CASSLGLQGKAFF